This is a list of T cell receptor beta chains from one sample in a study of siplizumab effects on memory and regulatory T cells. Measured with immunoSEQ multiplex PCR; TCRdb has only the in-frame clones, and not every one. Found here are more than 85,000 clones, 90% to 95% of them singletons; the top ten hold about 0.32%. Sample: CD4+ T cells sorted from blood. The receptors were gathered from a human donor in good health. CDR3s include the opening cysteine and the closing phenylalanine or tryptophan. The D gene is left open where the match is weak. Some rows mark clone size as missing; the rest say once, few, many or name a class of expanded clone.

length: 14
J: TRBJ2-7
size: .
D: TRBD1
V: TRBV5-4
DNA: TGTGCCAGCAGCCCGAACTACAGGGGGCGAGAGCAGTACTTC
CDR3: CASSPNYRGREQYF

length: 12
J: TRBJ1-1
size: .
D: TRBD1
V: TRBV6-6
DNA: TGTGCCAGCGATAACAGGGGCACTGAAGCTTTCTTT
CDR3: CASDNRGTEAFF

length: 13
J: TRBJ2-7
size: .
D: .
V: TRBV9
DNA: TGTGCCAGCAGCGCCCACCATACCTACGAGCAGTACTTC
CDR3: CASSAHHTYEQYF

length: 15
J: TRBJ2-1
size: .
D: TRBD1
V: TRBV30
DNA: TGTGCCTGGAGTGATGGCAGGGGGCAATACAATGAGCAGTTCTTC
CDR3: CAWSDGRGQYNEQFF

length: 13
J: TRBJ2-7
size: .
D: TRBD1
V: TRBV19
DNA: TGTGCCAGTCGACGGGACAGGACGATGGAGCAGTACTTC
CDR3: CASRRDRTMEQYF

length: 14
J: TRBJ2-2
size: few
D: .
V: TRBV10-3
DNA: TGTGCCATCAGCCCCGGGCTCGAGGGCGGGGAGCTGTTTTTT
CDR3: CAISPGLEGGELFF

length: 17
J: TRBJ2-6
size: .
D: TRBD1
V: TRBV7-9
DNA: TGTGCCAGCAGCGCCGGACAGGGGGCCTCTGGGGCCAACGTCCTGACTTTC
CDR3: CASSAGQGASGANVLTF

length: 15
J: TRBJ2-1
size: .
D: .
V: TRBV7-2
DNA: TGTGCCAGCAGCCGAGGGGCAGATTTATACAATGAGCAGTTCTTC
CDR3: CASSRGADLYNEQFF

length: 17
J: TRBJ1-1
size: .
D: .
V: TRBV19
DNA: TGTGCCAGTAGTATAGATCGGACATGGGGAACGAACACTGAAGCTTTCTTT
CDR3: CASSIDRTWGTNTEAFF

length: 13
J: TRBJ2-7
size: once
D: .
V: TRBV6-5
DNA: TGTGCCAGCAGTTACAGCCAGGGTTACGAGCAGTACTTC
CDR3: CASSYSQGYEQYF

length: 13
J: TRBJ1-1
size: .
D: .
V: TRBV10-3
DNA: TGTGCCATCAGCCCGGGACAGAACACTGAAGCTTTCTTT
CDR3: CAISPGQNTEAFF

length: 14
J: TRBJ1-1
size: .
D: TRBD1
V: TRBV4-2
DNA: TGTGCCAGCAGCCTTCCTCGACAGGGAGCTGAAGCTTTCTTT
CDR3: CASSLPRQGAEAFF

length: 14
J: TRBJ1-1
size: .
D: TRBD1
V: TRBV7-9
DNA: TGTGCCAGCACCCGGGACAGGAGTAACACTGAAGCTTTCTTT
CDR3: CASTRDRSNTEAFF

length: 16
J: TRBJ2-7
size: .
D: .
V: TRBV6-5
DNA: TGTGCCAGCAGTTACTCGGTCAGTGGATTAACCTACGAGCAGTACTTC
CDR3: CASSYSVSGLTYEQYF

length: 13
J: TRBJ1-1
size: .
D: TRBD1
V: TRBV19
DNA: TGTGCCAGTAGTATCAACAGGGGGCTTGAAGCTTTCTTT
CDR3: CASSINRGLEAFF

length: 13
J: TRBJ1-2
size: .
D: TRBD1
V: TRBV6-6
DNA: TGTGCCAGCAGCCAACAGGGGGACTATGGCTACACCTTC
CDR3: CASSQQGDYGYTF

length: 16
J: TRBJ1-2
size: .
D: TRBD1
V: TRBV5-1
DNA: TGCGCCAGCAGCTTTTTGGACAGGGGATTTAACTATGGCTACACCTTC
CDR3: CASSFLDRGFNYGYTF

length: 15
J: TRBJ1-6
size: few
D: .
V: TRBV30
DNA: TGTGCCTGGTGGGTCCCAGGGGCTACGTATTCACCCCTCCACTTT
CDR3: CAWWVPGATYSPLHF

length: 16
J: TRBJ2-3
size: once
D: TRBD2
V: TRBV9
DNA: TGTGCCAGCAGCGTGGGCGGGGGGGCCTTTGCAGATACGCAGTATTTT
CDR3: CASSVGGGAFADTQYF

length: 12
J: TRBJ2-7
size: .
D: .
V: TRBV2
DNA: TGTGCCAGCAGGGGGGGGCAATACGAGCAGTACTTC
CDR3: CASRGGQYEQYF

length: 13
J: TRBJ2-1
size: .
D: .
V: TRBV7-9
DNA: TGTGCCAGCAGCTTATTGCCAAACAATGAGCAGTTCTTC
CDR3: CASSLLPNNEQFF

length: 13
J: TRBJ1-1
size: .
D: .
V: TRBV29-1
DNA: TGCAGCATAGGTGGGTGGGTGAACACTGAAGCTTTCTTT
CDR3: CSIGGWVNTEAFF

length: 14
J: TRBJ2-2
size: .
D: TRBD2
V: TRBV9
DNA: TGTGCCAGCAGCCTAGCGGGGTTTCAAGGGGAGCTGTTTTTT
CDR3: CASSLAGFQGELFF